The clone carrying this TCR beta chain was seen a handful of times. Its target is not known. For Graves' hyperthyroidism to be stable, ophthalmopathy could not progress within 18 months. PBMCs were obtained from 10 ml fresh peripheral blood. The CDR3 covers 14 residues. Per germline, CDR1 SNHLY and CDR2 FYNNEI. Trimming removed 8 bases at V and 2 bases at J, with 12 bases between. RNA transcripts gave rise to amplified TCR beta CDR3 regions. The TCR CDR3 was amplified in a first-round RT-PCR using the HTBI primer set. Via MiXCR, TCRdb re-called the multiplex PCR reads, giving one row per CDR3 protein. The data contain around 420,000 distinct CDR3 sequences, around a sixth of them singletons. This entry belongs to a study of T cells in Graves' hyperthyroidism and ophthalmopathy. Study results and caveats: A median around six months before onset, the model predicted ophthalmopathy. Researchers found most expanded thyroid clonotypes above 0.001 in blood as well.

The receptor's source is a woman between 18 and 29 years old with Graves' hyperthyroidism. Sequenced: blood. The J gene is TRBJ1-4, the V gene TRBV2; D unresolved. The CDR3 region is CASLRRGTNEKLFF. As DNA, the CDR3 is TGTGCCAGCTTACGCCGCGGGACTAATGAAAAACTGTTTTTT.